This TCR beta chain is drawn from a study of cytomegalovirus exposure and HLA in healthy donors. On the study more broadly: A data release that came early held some 79 million unique TCRs from HLA-typed donors. Study results and limitations: The classifier reportedly diagnosed cytomegalovirus status with high specificity and sensitivity.

V was clipped by 7 bases and J by 2 bases, with 8 bases between them. This CDR3 is built from 12 residues. Germline assignment: CDR1 SEHNR and CDR2 FQNEAQ (reference sequence). Vbeta (60) and Jbeta (13) primers were used in the PCR. TCRdb's copy holds only in-frame clones and misses some; the assay was immunoSEQ multiplex PCR. The repertoire holds around 80,000 clones, with roughly 80% as singletons. This clone has a handful of counts. Antigen specificity is unknown. Healthy donors of bone marrow made up the group. This sequence originates from a man aged 35 to 55 in good health and CMV-seronegative. Sample: PBMCs. V and J are TRBV7-9 and TRBJ1-1; D not resolved. CDR3 region: CASTPVNTEAFF. The CDR3 region has the DNA TGTGCCAGCACCCCTGTAAACACTGAAGCTTTCTTT.